These T cell receptor beta chains were read from a single sample in a study of T-cell reconstitution after alpha-beta-depleted transplantation in children. TCRdb re-called the PCR reads with MiXCR, one entry per CDR3 protein. The sample consists of nearly 550,000 distinct CDR3 sequences, about a sixth of them appearing once. This specimen was PBMCs from the stem cell graft donor, taken from the stem cell graft. These receptors came from a human donor who donated a stem cell graft to a child with acute lymphoblastic leukemia. CDR3s include the opening cysteine and the closing phenylalanine or tryptophan. The D gene is left open where the match is weak. Where a row states a size, it is once, few, many or the class of an expanded clone; other rows omit it.

clone size	V gene	D gene	J gene	CDR3 protein	CDR3 DNA
-	TRBV12-3/TRBV12-4	-	TRBJ1-2	CASSLISVRDYGYTF	TGTGCCAGCAGTTTAATTTCAGTGCGCGACTATGGCTACACCTTC
few	TRBV4-2	TRBD2	TRBJ2-1	CASSHWTSGNEQFF	TGTGCCAGCAGCCACTGGACTAGCGGCAATGAGCAGTTCTTC
few	TRBV3-1	TRBD1	TRBJ1-5	CASSHSPGTGALNQPQHF	TGTGCCAGCAGCCACAGTCCCGGGACAGGGGCGCTCAATCAGCCCCAGCATTTT
-	TRBV27	TRBD2	TRBJ2-5	CASSSDGGVGTQYF	TGTGCCAGCAGTTCCGATGGGGGGGTCGGAACCCAGTACTTC
few	TRBV5-1	-	TRBJ2-3	CASSPFSGSNTDTQYF	TGCGCCAGCAGCCCCTTCAGCGGGTCAAACACAGATACGCAGTATTTT
few	TRBV12-2	-	TRBJ2-4	CASRSMPRIVDIQYF	TGTGCAAGTCGCTCCATGCCTAGGATCGTAGACATTCAGTACTTC
-	TRBV18	-	TRBJ2-1	CASSPISGPSYNEQFF	TGTGCCAGCTCACCGATATCGGGTCCCTCCTACAATGAGCAGTTCTTC
few	TRBV11-2	TRBD1	TRBJ2-7	CASSRDRGRYEQYF	TGTGCCAGCAGCCGCGACAGGGGGAGATACGAGCAGTACTTC
-	TRBV29-1	TRBD1	TRBJ1-1	CSVSPTGGNTEAFF	TGCAGCGTCTCCCCTACAGGGGGTAACACTGAAGCTTTCTTT
many	TRBV5-1	-	TRBJ2-4	CASSRMDPGAKNIQYF	TGCGCCAGCAGCCGTATGGACCCAGGGGCCAAAAACATTCAGTACTTC
few	TRBV27	TRBD1	TRBJ1-2	CASSLLGRGEGGYTF	TGTGCCAGCAGTTTATTGGGCAGGGGGGAAGGTGGCTACACCTTC
-	TRBV5-1	TRBD2	TRBJ2-1	CASRGTSGRTDYNEQFF	TGCGCCAGCAGGGGGACTAGCGGGAGGACAGACTACAATGAGCAGTTCTTC
many	TRBV12-3/TRBV12-4	TRBD1	TRBJ1-1	CASSFQGGMNTEAFF	TGTGCCAGCAGTTTTCAGGGGGGGATGAACACTGAAGCTTTCTTT
-	TRBV6-5	-	TRBJ2-7	CASSYSKGYEQYF	TGTGCCAGCAGTTACTCCAAGGGGTACGAGCAGTACTTC
many	TRBV7-8	-	TRBJ2-5	CASSLGPALWTQYF	TGTGCCAGCAGCTTAGGGCCGGCCCTTTGGACCCAGTACTTC
few	TRBV12-3/TRBV12-4	TRBD2	TRBJ2-4	CASIFGGAKNIQYF	TGTGCCAGCATCTTCGGGGGGGCCAAAAACATTCAGTACTTC
once	TRBV7-8	-	TRBJ1-5	CASSLRTSRSNQPQHF	TGTGCCAGCAGCTTAAGAACCTCCCGGAGCAATCAGCCCCAGCATTTT
-	TRBV7-8	-	TRBJ2-2	CASSLNYGDGLNTGELFF	TGTGCCAGCAGCTTAAATTACGGTGATGGGTTGAACACCGGGGAGCTGTTTTTT
-	TRBV3-1	TRBD2	TRBJ2-2	CASSQEASGSLSNTGELFF	TGTGCCAGCAGCCAAGAGGCTAGCGGGAGTTTATCGAACACCGGGGAGCTGTTTTTT
-	TRBV10-3	-	TRBJ2-7	CAISALEDSYEQYF	TGTGCCATCAGTGCACTCGAAGACTCCTACGAGCAGTACTTC
few	TRBV6-1	TRBD1	TRBJ1-1	CASSPRDRGRGTEAFF	TGTGCCAGCAGCCCACGGGACAGGGGGCGAGGCACTGAAGCTTTCTTT
-	TRBV27	-	TRBJ2-7	CASSPYGPGGEQYF	TGTGCCAGCAGTCCCTACGGCCCAGGGGGGGAGCAGTACTTC
few	TRBV4-1	-	TRBJ1-2	CASSQDRMGGYTF	TGCGCCAGCAGCCAAGACCGGATGGGGGGCTACACCTTC
once	TRBV4-1	-	TRBJ1-5	CASSQDLRESNQPQHF	TGCGCCAGCAGCCAAGATCTACGGGAAAGCAATCAGCCCCAGCATTTT
few	TRBV12-3/TRBV12-4	TRBD2	TRBJ2-7	CASTHLAGGSLYEQYF	TGTGCCAGCACCCATCTAGCGGGAGGCTCCCTCTACGAGCAGTACTTC
-	TRBV7-6	TRBD1	TRBJ2-7	CASSLAAGGVGEQYF	TGTGCCAGCAGCTTAGCGGCAGGGGGAGTGGGCGAGCAGTACTTC
-	TRBV10-2	-	TRBJ2-6	CASRAPSGSGANVLTF	TGCGCCAGCAGGGCCCCATCAGGGTCTGGGGCCAACGTCCTGACTTTC
-	TRBV12-3/TRBV12-4	-	TRBJ1-1	CASSFPMAEAFF	TGTGCCAGCAGTTTTCCTATGGCTGAAGCTTTCTTT
-	TRBV7-9	-	TRBJ1-1	CASSSWARANTEAFF	TGTGCCAGCAGCTCCTGGGCCAGGGCGAACACTGAAGCTTTCTTT
few	TRBV5-8	-	TRBJ1-5	CASSRGSVSSLQPQHF	TGTGCCAGCAGCAGGGGTAGTGTTTCTTCGTTGCAGCCCCAGCATTTT
few	TRBV7-8	-	TRBJ2-1	CASSPSPPLEALNEQFF	TGTGCCAGCAGCCCTTCCCCACCCCTGGAAGCTCTCAATGAGCAGTTCTTC
few	TRBV12-5	TRBD2	TRBJ2-3	CASGLGLAETDTQYF	TGTGCTAGTGGTTTGGGACTAGCGGAAACAGATACGCAGTATTTT
-	TRBV6-2/TRBV6-3	TRBD2	TRBJ2-4	CASSGGGSPTKNIQYF	TGTGCCAGCAGTGGCGGGGGGAGCCCCACCAAAAACATTCAGTACTTC
-	TRBV12-3/TRBV12-4	-	TRBJ1-5	CASRSRDRTNQPQHF	TGTGCCAGCAGATCCCGGGACCGCACCAATCAGCCCCAGCATTTT
-	TRBV27	TRBD2	TRBJ2-1	CASSRPAGLAVNEQFF	TGTGCCAGCAGTCGGCCAGCGGGATTGGCGGTCAATGAGCAGTTCTTC
many	TRBV25-1	TRBD1	TRBJ2-1	CASSDRDRAYNEQFF	TGTGCCAGCAGTGATCGGGACAGGGCCTACAATGAGCAGTTCTTC
-	TRBV30	-	TRBJ2-7	CAYKPRGDEQYF	TGTGCCTACAAGCCGAGAGGGGACGAGCAGTACTTC
few	TRBV7-7	-	TRBJ2-1	CASSLSPGGEQFF	TGTGCCAGCAGCCTAAGTCCTGGGGGCGAGCAGTTCTTC
-	TRBV7-6	-	TRBJ2-3	CASSLRLGGSTDTQYF	TGTGCCAGCAGCTTGCGATTAGGGGGTAGCACAGATACGCAGTATTTT
few	TRBV24-1	-	TRBJ2-3	CATSVDGTQYF	TGTGCCACCAGTGTAGATGGTACGCAGTATTTT
many	TRBV12-3/TRBV12-4	-	TRBJ1-5	CASSLGESQPQHF	TGTGCCAGCAGTTTAGGTGAATCCCAGCCCCAGCATTTT
few	TRBV4-1	TRBD2	TRBJ2-7	CASSQEGLAGVPTYEQYF	TGCGCCAGCAGCCAAGAAGGACTAGCGGGAGTCCCCACCTACGAGCAGTACTTC
-	TRBV12-3/TRBV12-4	TRBD1	TRBJ1-2	CASSPDRKDYGYTF	TGTGCCAGCAGTCCGGACAGGAAGGACTATGGCTACACCTTC
-	TRBV7-9	-	TRBJ2-7	CASSSWGGRPLYEQYF	TGTGCCAGCAGCTCATGGGGGGGGCGGCCTCTCTACGAGCAGTACTTC
-	TRBV24-1	TRBD1	TRBJ2-7	CATSDSRTGRPYEQYF	TGTGCCACCAGTGATTCCCGGACAGGGAGGCCCTACGAGCAGTACTTC
many	TRBV11-2	-	TRBJ2-1	CASSQPSGVANEQFF	TGTGCCAGCAGCCAACCTTCAGGGGTAGCCAATGAGCAGTTCTTC
few	TRBV5-8	TRBD1	TRBJ1-3	CASLRGTGVGNTIYF	TGTGCCAGCCTTCGGGGGACAGGGGTCGGAAACACCATATATTTT
few	TRBV3-1	TRBD2	TRBJ2-3	CASSYPGLAGITDTQYF	TGTGCCAGCAGCTATCCGGGACTAGCGGGAATCACAGATACGCAGTATTTT
few	TRBV19	-	TRBJ2-2	CASRKEHTGELFF	TGTGCCAGCCGGAAGGAGCACACCGGGGAGCTGTTTTTT
-	TRBV12-3/TRBV12-4	-	TRBJ1-2	CASSFGREYYGYTF	TGTGCCAGCAGTTTCGGCAGGGAGTACTATGGCTACACCTTC
-	TRBV7-6	TRBD2	TRBJ2-3	CASSSNTISGRAFDTQYF	TGTGCCAGCAGCTCGAACACAATCAGCGGGAGGGCCTTCGATACGCAGTATTTT
-	TRBV12-3/TRBV12-4	TRBD1	TRBJ1-2	CASRGQGPLGYTF	TGTGCCAGCAGGGGACAGGGCCCTCTTGGCTACACCTTC
-	TRBV15	TRBD1	TRBJ2-5	CATSSGGTGSLQETQYF	TGTGCCACCAGCAGCGGAGGGACAGGGTCTTTGCAAGAGACCCAGTACTTC
few	TRBV29-1	TRBD1	TRBJ1-1	CSVEGQGIEAFF	TGCAGCGTTGAAGGACAGGGGATTGAAGCTTTCTTT
-	TRBV20-1	-	TRBJ2-7	CSASETVSSYEQYF	TGCAGTGCCAGTGAGACAGTGAGCTCCTACGAGCAGTACTTC